What follows is one T cell receptor beta chain and its context. The antigen is unknown. Profiling relied on immunoSEQ multiplex PCR, and the TCRdb table lists in-frame clones only, not all of them. The repertoire includes more than 900,000 clones, approximately 78% of them detected once, and 0.6% to 0.75% sits in the top ten. The V and J ends lost 4 bases and 6 bases, in that order; junction bases with no gene match: 2. The CDR3 contains 14 residues. Germline values: CDR1 SNHLY, CDR2 FYNNEI. These data are taken from a study of shared clonotypes between healthy human individuals. Study-wide results and caveats: The study drew on few donors, limiting represented genetic and exposure-history diversity.

Specimen: memory CD4+ T cells from PBMCs. Subset indicated: CD45RA-negative fraction. The source is a man between 18 and 29 years old in good health. Some clones in this sample may be carry-over from other donors' samples. J is TRBJ2-2 and V is TRBV2; 10 nucleotides agree with TRBD1. The CDR3 sequence: CASSGGQGAGELFF. CDR3 coding DNA: TGTGCCAGCAGTGGTGGACAGGGGGCCGGGGAGCTGTTTTTT.